This T cell receptor beta chain was profiled in a study of CD8 T cells in Susac syndrome. TEMRA cells were FACS-enriched and CD8+ and CD4+ T cells negatively isolated. CDR3 length: 17 residues. In germline, CDR1 is LNHNV, CDR2 YYDKDF (reference sequence). After removal of 9 bases from V and 2 bases from J, the junction contained 13 bases not matched to a gene. Reverse transcription used about 0.45 to 1 ug RNA and random hexamers. The amplification used immunoSEQ multiplex PCR on TCR beta CDR3; it spanned 54 Vbeta and 13 Jbeta. TCRdb re-derived calls from the immunoSEQ multiplex PCR reads in MiXCR, one entry per CDR3 protein. The sample has 140,000 to 150,000 distinct CDR3 sequences, roughly 94% seen once.

The source of this sequence is a human donor in good health. The V and J genes are TRBV15 and TRBJ1-3; TRBD1 matches 10 bases. The sample comprised CD4+ T cells from PBMCs. The CDR3 nucleotides are TGTGCCACTAATAACCCGGGACAGGGGACCACTGGAAACACCATATATTTT. Translation: CATNNPGQGTTGNTIYF. The complete variable domain, with remaining parts taken from reference TRBV15 and TRBJ1-3, reads DAMVIQNPRYQVTQFGKPVTLSCSQTLNHNVMYWYQQKSSQAPKLLFHYYDKDFNNEADTPDNFQSRRPNTSFCFLDIRSPGLGDTAMYLCATNNPGQGTTGNTIYFGEGSWLTVV.